These 26 T cell receptor beta chains originate from one sample sequenced in a study of blood T cell repertoires in COVID-19. The protocol was immunoSEQ multiplex PCR, while the TCRdb copy is restricted to in-frame clones and leaves out a portion. Here the sample spans approximately 74,000 clones, 70% to 90% being singletons. The material sequenced was peripheral blood. Receptors were obtained from a woman older than 75 with active or convalescent COVID-19.

The V gene is TRBV2, the J gene TRBJ1-6; D unresolved. Germline lookup yields CDR1 SNHLY and CDR2 FYNNEI. With 8 bases removed from V and 8 bases from J, the gap between germline ends came to 19 bases. The CDR3 loop spans 15 amino acids. The CDR3 spells CASSREAPRYSPLHF. For the CDR3, the DNA is TGTGCCAGCTCCCGAGAGGCCCCGCGGTATTCACCCCTCCACTTT.

The chain links TRBV10-3 to TRBJ2-1; D possibly corresponds to TRBD1 (5 bases). V gave up 2 bases and J gave up 5 bases, with 10 bases separating them. The CDR3 has 14 residues. Germline loops: CDR1 ENHRY, CDR2 SYGVKD. The CDR3 coding sequence is TGTGCCATCAGTGAGGCTCAGGGTCACAATGAGCAGTTCTTC. It is translated as CAISEAQGHNEQFF.

This chain links TRBV10-1 with TRBJ1-2, with D hard to call. The length of the CDR3 is 14 residues. The V and J ends lost 2 bases and 5 bases respectively, with 12 bases between them. Germline assignment: CDR1 WNHNN and CDR2 SYGVQD (reference sequence). The CDR3 coding sequence is TGCGCCAGCAGTGAGCCGAGGGTGCAATATGGCTACACCTTC. Its protein product is CASSEPRVQYGYTF.

This clone was observed a few times. J is TRBJ2-2 and V is TRBV1; no check of the table's D call, TRBD2, against the DNA was made. TRBV1 is tagged as a pseudogene. The CDR3 covers 15 residues. The CDR3 DNA follows: TGCACCAGCAGCCGTGATAGGGGGGGAGTCGGGGAGCTGTTTTTT. This gives the protein CTSSRDRGGVGELFF.

The J gene is TRBJ2-3, the V gene TRBV27; 8 nucleotides line up with TRBD2. This CDR3 region has 18 residues. Unmatched junction bases numbered 16, after V lost 7 bases and J lost 1 base. Germline V CDR1 and CDR2: MNHEY, SMNVEV (reference sequence). The CDR3 coding sequence is TGTGCCAGCATCCCCAGAGGGACTAGTTTTCCTGGCACAGATACGCAGTATTTT. Translating gives CASIPRGTSFPGTDTQYF.

The chain has TRBV3-1 (or the pseudogene TRBV3-2) and TRBJ1-5; a possible D gene is TRBD1 (6 bases). Trimming left V 4 bases short and J 0 bases short, with 13 bases between. Per the germline V gene, CDR1 is LGHDT and CDR2 is YNNKEL (reference sequence). This CDR3 contains 16 residues. CDR3 DNA: TGTGCCAGCAGCCCCCCCCTACAGGGTAGCAATCAGCCCCAGCATTTT. It codes for CASSPPLQGSNQPQHF.

The chain carries TRBV6-2 or TRBV6-3 and TRBJ1-5; D ambiguous. The germline CDR1 and CDR2 sequences are MNHEY and SVGEGT. The germline V and J ends were trimmed by 3 bases and 0 bases, with 3 bases remaining between them. The CDR3 covers 13 residues. The CDR3 is CASSYHSNQPQHF. The CDR3 coding sequence is TGTGCCAGCAGTTATCATAGCAATCAGCCCCAGCATTTT.

The chain employs TRBV18 and TRBJ1-2; D is uncertain. The V end was cut by 3 bases, the J end by 6 bases, with 11 bases between. The CDR3 has 13 amino acids. Germline V gene lookup returns CDR1 KGHSH and CDR2 LQKENI. The CDR3: CASSPESGNGYTF. The CDR3 coding sequence is TGTGCCAGCTCACCGGAATCGGGGAATGGCTACACCTTC.

This rearrangement joins TRBV2 to TRBJ1-4, with TRBD1 matching 7 bases. V was pared by 6 bases and J by 0 bases, with 4 bases of the junction left unmatched. CDR1 is SNHLY, CDR2 FYNNEI, per germline. The CDR3 loop spans 15 amino acids. DNA of the CDR3: TGTGCCAGCAGGGGACAGCTTACAACTAATGAAAAACTGTTTTTT. This encodes CASRGQLTTNEKLFF.

V gene TRBV6-5 combines with J gene TRBJ2-1; 7 bases agree with TRBD1. Germline V gene data show CDR1 as MNHEY and CDR2 as SVGAGI. V dropped 5 bases and J dropped 7; count of bases not matched to a gene: 5. The CDR3 consists of 13 residues. CDR3 bases: TGTGCCAGCAGTAAGGCGACAGGGAATGAGCAGTTCTTC. Its protein is CASSKATGNEQFF.

J is TRBJ1-1 and V is TRBV5-6; a weak D match, TRBD1 (5 bases). The CDR3 runs 14 residues. Trimming stripped 0 bases from V and 2 bases from J, with 8 bases between. CDR1 and CDR2 from the germline V gene are SGHDT and YYEEEE. The CDR3 bases are TGTGCCAGCAGCTTGGCAGGGTTCAACACTGAAGCTTTCTTT. It codes for CASSLAGFNTEAFF. Drawing the rest from reference TRBV5-6 and TRBJ1-1, the complete variable domain is DAGVTQSPTHLIKTRGQQVTLRCSPKSGHDTVSWYQQALGQGPQFIFQYYEEEERQRGNFPDRFSGHQFPNYSSELNVNALLLGDSALYLCASSLAGFNTEAFFGQGTRLTVV.

V gene TRBV7-2 combines with J gene TRBJ1-2; 7 nucleotides line up with TRBD1. V lost 1 base to trimming and J lost 4 bases; unmatched junction nucleotides: 6. Germline CDR1 is SGHTA and CDR2 is FQGNSA. The CDR3 extends over 15 amino acids. CDR3 amino acids: CASSLEQGTAYGYTF. CDR3 coding DNA: TGTGCCAGCAGCTTAGAACAGGGGACCGCCTATGGCTACACCTTC. Using reference TRBV7-2 and TRBJ1-2 for the parts outside the CDR3, the full variable domain is GAGVSQSPSNKVTEKGKDVELRCDPISGHTALYWYRQSLGQGLEFLIYFQGNSAPDKSGLPSDRFSAERTGGSVSTLTIQRTQQEDSAVYLCASSLEQGTAYGYTFGSGTRLTVV.

This clone was picked up a small number of times. The chain recombines TRBV4-1 with TRBJ1-6, with D tentatively TRBD1 (6 bases). The CDR3 has 19 residues. Germline CDR1 MGHRA, CDR2 YSYEKL. Trimming cost V 4 bases and J 0 bases, with 19 bases left between them. The CDR3 loop reads CASSRDGGLVGSYNSPLHF. The CDR3 DNA sequence: TGCGCCAGCAGCCGCGACGGGGGGCTGGTGGGCTCCTATAATTCACCCCTCCACTTT.

V is TRBV10-1 and J is TRBJ2-1, with 14 bases identical to TRBD2. This CDR3 has 16 residues. V lost 3 bases, J lost 9 bases, and 7 bases stayed unmatched. Germline loops: CDR1 WNHNN, CDR2 SYGVQD (reference sequence). In nucleotides, the CDR3 is TGCGCCAGCAGTGATCCCGGGACTAGCGGGGGTGGTGAGCAGTTCTTC. Its protein is CASSDPGTSGGGEQFF.

The rearrangement uses TRBV5-1 and TRBJ1-1; D not certain. The CDR3 covers 16 residues. Germline-derived CDR1 and CDR2 are SGHRS and YFSETQ. Trimming took off 0 bases at V and 6 bases at J, with 18 bases between the two ends. The CDR3 DNA reads as TGCGCCAGCAGCTTGGCTTTTGGGCCCACAGACGCTGAAGCTTTCTTT. Protein product: CASSLAFGPTDAEAFF.

The chain employs TRBV11-2 and TRBJ2-2; 7 bases map to TRBD2. CDR1 SGHAT and CDR2 FQNNGV come from the germline V gene. The trim removed 4 bases at V and 5 bases at J, leaving 13 bases unmatched. This CDR3 is 17 amino acids long. CDR3 residues: CASSSTHGGLSTGELFF. The CDR3, as DNA: TGTGCCAGCAGCTCGACGCACGGGGGGTTATCGACCGGGGAGCTGTTTTTT.

The rearrangement uses TRBV4-1 and TRBJ2-2; TRBD2 might be the D (6 bases). This CDR3 is built from 17 residues. V lost 0 bases and J 6 bases, leaving 17 bases between the germline ends. The germline gives CDR1 MGHRA, CDR2 YSYEKL. CDR3 nucleotides: TGCGCCAGCAGCCAAGATGAGGCGTCTAGCGTCGCCGGGGAGCTGTTTTTT. This encodes CASSQDEASSVAGELFF.

The chain couples TRBV19 to TRBJ2-2; D perhaps matches TRBD1 (7 bases). Germline CDR1 is LNHDA and CDR2 is SQIVND (reference sequence). The germline V and J ends were trimmed by 6 bases and 4 bases, with 15 bases remaining between them. The CDR3 sequence is 15 residues long. In DNA, the CDR3 is TGTGCCAGTAGAAACCAGGGGGGATTCACCGGGGAGCTGTTTTTT. Translated, it gives CASRNQGGFTGELFF.

The chain combines TRBV29-1 with TRBJ2-7; perhaps TRBD2 as D (5 bases). From germline, CDR1 is SQVTM and CDR2 ANQGSEA. This CDR3 contains 13 residues. V lost 1 base, J lost 4 bases, and 11 bases lay in between. CDR3 DNA sequence: TGCAGCGTTGAAGGGGATACGGGGTACGAGCAGTACTTC. Encoded protein: CSVEGDTGYEQYF.

In its sample, this clone was seen once. The chain has TRBV5-1 and TRBJ1-1; D is undetermined. The CDR3 runs to 13 residues. The germline gives CDR1 SGHRS, CDR2 YFSETQ. The V end was cut by 4 bases, the J end by 3 bases, with 10 bases between. CDR3: CASSPLRDTEAFF. CDR3 DNA sequence: TGCGCCAGCAGCCCTCTGAGAGACACTGAAGCTTTCTTT.

This chain links TRBV6-2 or TRBV6-3 with TRBJ2-2; TRBD2 agrees at 9 bases. In germline, CDR1 is MNHEY, CDR2 SVGEGT. This CDR3 has 16 residues. Trimming at V came to 0 bases and at J to 7 bases, leaving 6 bases not matched to a gene. The CDR3 nucleotides read TGTGCCAGCAGTTACTCGAAGTCTAGCGGGGTCGGGGAGCTGTTTTTT. Amino acid sequence: CASSYSKSSGVGELFF.

The gene calls are TRBV5-1 and TRBJ2-1; TRBD2 agrees at 14 bases. From germline, CDR1 is SGHRS and CDR2 YFSETQ. Trimming removed 7 bases from V and 4 bases from J; junction bases left unmatched: 4. The CDR3 loop spans 15 amino acids. The CDR3 DNA reads as TGCGCCAGCGCGACTAGCGGGGGGGAATACAATGAGCAGTTCTTC. It encodes CASATSGGEYNEQFF.

DNA of the CDR3: TGTGCCTGGAGGCCTGGGACAGGGCTTGGAAACACCATATATTTT. Amino acids: CAWRPGTGLGNTIYF. V usage is TRBV30 and J usage is TRBJ1-3; TRBD1 matches at 9 bases. Germline assignment: CDR1 GTSNPN and CDR2 SVGIG (reference sequence). The V segment lost 3 bases and the J segment 3 bases; nucleotides outside the gene matches: 6. This CDR3 is built from 15 residues.

The V gene is TRBV29-1, the J gene TRBJ2-3, with TRBD2 matching over 9 bases. The length of the CDR3 is 15 residues. Looked up from germline, CDR1 is SQVTM and CDR2 is ANQGSEA. The V segment lost 7 bases and the J segment 6 bases; nucleotides outside the gene matches: 14. Here the CDR3 reads CSGSRGAGGRDTQYF. CDR3 in DNA: TGCAGCGGGTCCCGGGGAGCGGGGGGCCGGGATACGCAGTATTTT.

The chain uses TRBV5-1 and TRBJ2-1; D remains ambiguous. V shed 4 bases and J shed 5 bases, with 13 bases lying between them. The CDR3 covers 14 residues. Germline-derived CDR1 and CDR2 are SGHRS and YFSETQ. DNA of the CDR3: TGCGCCAGCAGCCGAACCGAGATAGACAATGAGCAGTTCTTC. Translated: CASSRTEIDNEQFF.

This clone showed up just a few times. This sequence joins TRBV20-1 and TRBJ1-2; 9 nucleotides line up with TRBD1. V gave up 6 bases and J gave up 7 bases; unmatched junction bases: 9. This CDR3 region has 13 residues. Germline lookup yields CDR1 DFQATT and CDR2 SNEGSKA (reference sequence). CDR3 nucleotides: TGCAGTGCGAGTACAGGGGGCGATCGTGGCTACACCTTC. Protein: CSASTGGDRGYTF.